The 23 T cell receptor beta chains given below trace back to one sample, sequenced in a study of cytomegalovirus exposure and HLA in healthy donors (dated by TCRdb to the late 2010s). Library generation was performed with the immunoSEQ multiplex PCR assay. For the multiplex PCR, a mixture combining 60 forward primers for TCR Vbeta segments and 13 reverse primers for TCR Jbeta segments was used. Held by TCRdb, this immuneACCESS table contains in-frame sequences only and omits some clones. Under half of the omission traces to an unresolved V gene where checked; the cause of the rest is unknown. The sample yields some 250,000 clones; about 80% were counted once. The top ten hold approximately 8.4% of the sample. Sequencing was carried out using PBMCs. The receptors were sampled from a woman aged 55-75 years in good health and CMV-seropositive.

The rearrangement joins TRBV10-3 to TRBJ2-1, with 8 positions matching TRBD2. Germline trimming cut 11 bases from V and 6 bases from J; bases unmatched to any gene: 12. CDR1 is ENHRY, CDR2 SYGVKD, per germline. CDR3 length: 14 residues. CDR3 sequence reads: CAAKPSLAVNEQFF. The CDR3, as DNA: TGTGCCGCCAAACCCTCACTAGCGGTCAATGAGCAGTTCTTC.

The gene calls are TRBV27 and TRBJ1-2; D is perhaps TRBD1 (5 bases). This CDR3 contains 17 residues. Trimming cost V 2 bases and J 8 bases, with 24 bases left between them. Germline V lookup: CDR1 MNHEY, CDR2 SMNVEV (reference sequence). CDR3 bases: TGTGCCAGCAGTTTACAGGGAAGAGCTTCTAAACTATTAGGCTACACCTTC. As protein: CASSLQGRASKLLGYTF.

V usage is TRBV9 and J usage is TRBJ2-3; 7 bases match TRBD2. With V trimmed by 4 bases and J by 2 bases, 10 bases remained unmatched. The length of the CDR3 is 16 residues. CDR1 is SGDLS and CDR2 is YYNGEE in the germline V gene. The CDR3: CASSPSASGSTDTQYF. The CDR3 coding sequence is TGTGCCAGCAGCCCCTCAGCTAGCGGTTCCACAGATACGCAGTATTTT.

This chain joins TRBV6-6 and TRBJ2-1; TRBD1 matches at 10 bases. V lost 8 bases to trimming and J lost 4 bases; unmatched junction nucleotides: 8. In germline, CDR1 is MNHNY, CDR2 SVGAGI (reference sequence). The CDR3 is made up of 15 amino acids. CDR3 protein: CASFPGTGAYNEQFF. The CDR3 DNA reads TGTGCCAGCTTCCCCGGGACAGGGGCTTACAATGAGCAGTTCTTC.

V is TRBV10-3 and J is TRBJ2-7, with 10 bases that match TRBD2. Trimming took 10 bases from V and 1 from J; bases not matched to a gene: 4. Germline CDR1 ENHRY, CDR2 SYGVKD. The CDR3 loop spans 13 amino acids. The CDR3 sequence: CASGTSVSYEQYF. In DNA, the CDR3 is TGTGCCAGCGGGACTAGCGTTTCCTACGAGCAGTACTTC.

J is TRBJ1-1 and V is TRBV5-4, with a possible D match to TRBD1 (5 bases). Germline V gene sequence: CDR1 SGHNT, CDR2 YYREEE (reference sequence). The V end was cut by 2 bases, the J end by 5 bases, with 10 bases between. The CDR3 loop spans 13 amino acids. The CDR3 sequence: CASSFSGGTEAFF. CDR3 bases: TGTGCCAGCAGCTTTAGCGGGGGTACTGAAGCTTTCTTT.

This chain connects TRBV5-1 to TRBJ2-1; 11 nucleotides match TRBD2. This CDR3 is 14 amino acids long. The V segment lost 2 bases and the J segment 8 bases; nucleotides outside the gene matches: 3. The germline V gene has CDR1 SGHRS and CDR2 YFSETQ. The DNA for the CDR3 is TGCGCCAGCAGCTTCGGACTAGCGGGTGATGAGCAGTTCTTC. Translated: CASSFGLAGDEQFF.

The CDR3 nucleotides read TGTGCCAGCAGCCGTAGCGGGACGAGCTCCTACGAGCAGTACTTC. Translated: CASSRSGTSSYEQYF. This sequence joins TRBV7-9 and TRBJ2-7, with TRBD2 matching over 8 bases. The CDR3 is 15 residues long. Germline values: CDR1 SEHNR, CDR2 FQNEAQ (reference sequence). J gave up 0 bases and V 5 bases, and 6 bases lay outside the gene matches.

Turning to this clone: At one end the junction does not follow the germline gene, possibly because of a read error. This chain joins TRBV7-9 and TRBJ1-1; tentatively, D is TRBD1 (6 bases). The CDR3 loop spans 14 amino acids. Germline V CDR1 and CDR2: SEHNR, FQNEAQ (reference sequence). CDR3: CASSLASGTLTRSF. DNA for the CDR3: TGTGCCAGCAGCCTAGCTTCCGGGACACTAACAAGGAGCTTT. Supplemented by reference TRBV7-9 and TRBJ1-1, the full variable domain reads DTGVSQNPRHKITKRGQNVTFRCDPISEHNRLYWYRQTLGQGPEFLTYFQNEAQLEKSRLLSDRFSAERPKGSFSTLEIQRTEQGDSAMYLCASSLASGTLTRSFGQGTRLTVV.

V usage is TRBV6-5 and J usage is TRBJ1-6; the D is unclear. V lost 2 bases, J lost 7 bases, and 3 bases lay in between. This CDR3 is built from 12 residues. Germline V gives CDR1 MNHEY, CDR2 SVGAGI. CDR3 nucleotide sequence: TGTGCCAGCAGTTACCAGAATTCACCCCTCCACTTT. It yields the protein CASSYQNSPLHF.

This clone was found once. The rearrangement uses TRBV27 and TRBJ2-1, with 8 bases identical to TRBD2. V was pared by 6 bases and J by 2 bases, with 3 bases of the junction left unmatched. Germline V lookup: CDR1 MNHEY, CDR2 SMNVEV (reference sequence). This CDR3 comprises 14 residues. The CDR3 DNA reads as TGTGCCAGCAGCAGCGGGAGCACCTACAATGAGCAGTTCTTC. Its translation is CASSSGSTYNEQFF.

J is TRBJ1-1 and V is TRBV18, with TRBD1 matching over 10 bases. The ends lost 4 bases at V and 4 bases at J; junction bases unmatched: 6. Germline assignment: CDR1 KGHSH and CDR2 LQKENI. This CDR3 has 15 residues. The CDR3 coding sequence is TGTGCCAGCTCACTCTGGGACAGGGGATCCACTGAAGCTTTCTTT. This codes for CASSLWDRGSTEAFF.

V and J are TRBV19 and TRBJ2-7, with D perhaps matching TRBD1 (6 bases). The CDR3 is made up of 15 amino acids. Germline-derived CDR1 and CDR2 are LNHDA and SQIVND (reference sequence). Between the trimmed V and J ends, which lost 4 bases and 4 bases, there was a span of 17 bases. In DNA form, the CDR3 reads TGTGCCAGTAGTACCGACAGGCTAAGCTCGTACGAGCAGTACTTC. It encodes CASSTDRLSSYEQYF.

V is TRBV5-1 and J is TRBJ2-1; maybe TRBD2 (5 bases). From germline, CDR1 is SGHRS and CDR2 YFSETQ. This CDR3 has 15 amino acids. The V and J ends lost 0 bases and 2 bases respectively, with 9 bases between them. The CDR3 loop is CASSLDWTPYNEQFF. As DNA, the CDR3 is TGCGCCAGCAGCTTGGACTGGACTCCCTACAATGAGCAGTTCTTC.

V gene TRBV28 combines with J gene TRBJ1-4; 12 bases match TRBD1. Unmatched junction bases numbered 3, after V lost 2 bases and J lost 5 bases. The CDR3 is made up of 16 amino acids. Looked up from germline, CDR1 is MDHEN and CDR2 is SYDVKM. DNA for the CDR3: TGTGCCAGCAGTTTAAGGGACAGGGGGCGGAATGAAAAACTGTTTTTT. It specifies CASSLRDRGRNEKLFF.

V usage is TRBV4-1 and J usage is TRBJ2-5, with 10 bases aligning to TRBD1. The J call could be wrong; TRBJ2-7 is a better fit for the DNA end. Germline CDR1 reads MGHRA; CDR2 reads YSYEKL. There are 15 residues in the CDR3. The CDR3 region is CASSQDRDRGNEQYF. CDR3 in DNA: TGCGCCAGCAGCCAAGACCGGGACAGGGGTAACGAGCAGTACTTC.

This chain links TRBV19 with TRBJ2-4, with a weak D call TRBD1 (6 bases). Germline V CDR1 and CDR2: LNHDA, SQIVND (reference sequence). With 3 bases removed from V and 0 bases from J, the gap between germline ends came to 12 bases. The CDR3 length is 16 residues. CDR3 DNA sequence: TGTGCCAGTAGTATCGGACAGACTATAGCCAAAAACATTCAGTACTTC. Its translation: CASSIGQTIAKNIQYF.

The V and J genes are TRBV19 and TRBJ2-1; TRBD2 aligns across 8 bases. Losses at the gene ends were 4 bases for V and 0 bases for J; bases not matched to a gene: 8. The CDR3 loop spans 17 amino acids. Germline V gene data show CDR1 as LNHDA and CDR2 as SQIVND (reference sequence). In DNA, the CDR3 is TGTGCCAGTAGTACCGCTAGCGGGTTAGACTCCTACAATGAGCAGTTCTTC. Translating gives CASSTASGLDSYNEQFF.

The gene calls are TRBV19 and TRBJ1-1; TRBD1 is a possible D gene (5 bases). Germline V lookup: CDR1 LNHDA, CDR2 SQIVND (reference sequence). V was cut by 4 bases and J by 0 bases, with 9 bases left in between. The CDR3 length is 14 residues. This CDR3 reads CASSKGRMNTEAFF. The CDR3 DNA is TGTGCCAGTAGTAAGGGGAGGATGAACACTGAAGCTTTCTTT.

V usage is TRBV2 and J usage is TRBJ1-5; D perhaps matches TRBD1 (6 bases). CDR3 length equals 13 residues. Trimming removed 10 bases at V and 3 bases at J, with 13 bases between. The germline V gene encodes CDR1 SNHLY and CDR2 FYNNEI. CDR3: CATAYRDNQPQHF. The CDR3 DNA reads TGTGCCACCGCTTACAGGGACAATCAGCCCCAGCATTTT.

V gene TRBV5-1 combines with J gene TRBJ2-5; 8 bases agree with TRBD1. The J call may not be correct, given that the DNA end is closer to TRBJ2-7. The germline V gene has CDR1 SGHRS and CDR2 YFSETQ. This CDR3 is built from 15 residues. The CDR3 here is CASSTGQGGSYEQYF. CDR3 coding DNA: TGCGCCAGCAGCACAGGACAGGGTGGCTCATACGAGCAGTACTTC.

The V and J genes are TRBV28 and TRBJ1-1, with D possibly TRBD1 on 6 matching bases. The germline V gene encodes CDR1 MDHEN and CDR2 SYDVKM. CDR3 size: 17 residues. V lost 1 base and J 3 bases, leaving 18 bases between the germline ends. The CDR3: CASSLFSGKGGYTEAFF. Here the CDR3 DNA reads TGTGCCAGCAGTTTATTTTCAGGAAAAGGGGGATACACTGAAGCTTTCTTT.

This chain uses TRBV7-3 with TRBJ1-2, with a weak D call TRBD1 (5 bases). Germline V lookup: CDR1 SGHTA, CDR2 FQGTGA. This CDR3 spans 16 amino acids. The V end lost 0 bases, the J end lost 4 bases, and 15 bases lay between the germline ends. CDR3 coding DNA: TGTGCCAGCAGCTTAACGGGGGACTCCAACTCCTATGGCTACACCTTC. Translating gives CASSLTGDSNSYGYTF.